This TCR beta chain was recovered during a study of identical twins. Study-wide findings and caveats: Possibly, invariant MAIT and iNKT cells partly confounded zero-insertion analyses.

Each CDR3 protein gets one entry after TCRdb re-called the 5' RACE reads with MiXCR. The sample carries 450,000 or so distinct CDR3 sequences, 14% recorded once. The germline V and J ends were trimmed by 4 bases and 8 bases, with 15 bases remaining between them. The CDR3 consists of 14 residues. CDR1 is SEHNR and CDR2 is FQNEAQ in the germline V gene (reference sequence). This clonotype showed up just a few times. Its antigen is undetermined. This same sample was also taken into another study, of yellow fever vaccine responses in identical twins.

This sequence joins TRBV7-9 and TRBJ2-1; no firm D call. Sequenced input: CD4+ T cells sorted from blood. The TCR sequence derives from a woman under 30 in good health. CDR3 coding DNA: TGTGCCAGCAGCTCTCGACTCCCTTTCCATGAGCAGTTCTTC. Translating gives CASSSRLPFHEQFF.